This TCR beta chain came from a study of T cells in localized non-small cell lung cancer. Study-wide findings and caveats: The study linked higher blood T cell density to longer overall survival.

Generated by immunoSEQ multiplex PCR, the TCRdb table keeps only in-frame clones and is missing some. This sample has roughly 20,000 clones, with about 83% found just once. V trimming: 5 bases; J trimming: 9 bases; junction bases outside the gene matches: 10. Germline V gene data show CDR1 as SGDLS and CDR2 as YYNGEE. This CDR3 has 15 amino acids. Remarks on this clone: Its specificity is unknown.

The receptor's source is a man aged 40 to 69 with stage I lung adenocarcinoma. The input for sequencing was peripheral blood, taken before any cancer treatment. The chain has TRBV9 and TRBJ2-5; 13 nucleotides agree with TRBD2. The CDR3: CASSPSGLAGSAQYF. CDR3 nucleotides: TGTGCCAGCAGTCCCTCGGGACTAGCGGGGAGCGCCCAGTACTTC.